The rows below give T cell receptor beta chains drawn from one sample of a study of blood T cells in healthy people across ages. TCRdb processed the 5' RACE reads anew with MiXCR; each CDR3 protein has one entry. This sample has 1.5 million to 1.8 million distinct CDR3 sequences, with roughly two fifths found just once. Sequenced: blood. All receptors come from a young woman in good health. The CDR3 runs from the conserved cysteine through the conserved F or W. Each record gives: CDR3 length, J gene, clone size, D gene, V gene, CDR3 DNA, CDR3 protein. The D gene is left open where the match is weak. Where a row states a size, it is once, few, many or the class of an expanded clone; other rows omit it.

len: 16
j_gene: TRBJ2-7
abundance: few
d_gene: .
v_gene: TRBV28
CDR3nt: TGTGCCAGCAGTTTAAGGGGGATCGACCTTTACTACGAGCAGTACTTC
CDR3aa: CASSLRGIDLYYEQYF

len: 13
j_gene: TRBJ1-2
abundance: few
d_gene: .
v_gene: TRBV4-1
CDR3nt: TGCGCCAGCAGCCAAGACCAGGTCTATGGCTACACCTTC
CDR3aa: CASSQDQVYGYTF

len: 12
j_gene: TRBJ1-2
abundance: .
d_gene: .
v_gene: TRBV3-1
CDR3nt: TGTGCCAGCAGTCGAGACACCATTGGCTACACCTTC
CDR3aa: CASSRDTIGYTF

len: 16
j_gene: TRBJ2-1
abundance: .
d_gene: .
v_gene: TRBV9
CDR3nt: TGTGCCAGCAGCGTAGCTTTAGCGTCGGCCTACAATGAGCAGTTCTTC
CDR3aa: CASSVALASAYNEQFF

len: 14
j_gene: TRBJ2-7
abundance: .
d_gene: TRBD2
v_gene: TRBV30
CDR3nt: TGTGCCTGGAGTGTTTTAGCGGGAATGAGCGAGCAGTACTTC
CDR3aa: CAWSVLAGMSEQYF

len: 11
j_gene: TRBJ2-7
abundance: few
d_gene: .
v_gene: TRBV29-1
CDR3nt: TGCAGCGTTTTTGCCGGTTACGAGCAGTACTTC
CDR3aa: CSVFAGYEQYF

len: 14
j_gene: TRBJ1-3
abundance: few
d_gene: .
v_gene: TRBV2
CDR3nt: TGTGCCAGCAGAGACAGTCTCTCTGGAAACACCATATATTTT
CDR3aa: CASRDSLSGNTIYF

len: 15
j_gene: TRBJ2-5
abundance: .
d_gene: .
v_gene: TRBV12-3/TRBV12-4
CDR3nt: TGTGCCAGCAGTTCCCCTTATCCGTACCAAGAGACCCAGTACTTC
CDR3aa: CASSSPYPYQETQYF

len: 13
j_gene: TRBJ2-4
abundance: .
d_gene: .
v_gene: TRBV7-2
CDR3nt: TGTGCCAGCAGCTGTAAAGATGGGGACATTCAGTACTTC
CDR3aa: CASSCKDGDIQYF

len: 14
j_gene: TRBJ2-3
abundance: .
d_gene: TRBD1
v_gene: TRBV5-5
CDR3nt: TGTGCCAGCAGGGGGACAGGAGGACCAGATACGCAGTATTTT
CDR3aa: CASRGTGGPDTQYF

len: 11
j_gene: TRBJ1-1
abundance: .
d_gene: .
v_gene: TRBV29-1
CDR3nt: TGCAGCGTTGAAGCCTACACTGAAGCTTTCTTT
CDR3aa: CSVEAYTEAFF

len: 14
j_gene: TRBJ1-2
abundance: .
d_gene: .
v_gene: TRBV6-1
CDR3nt: TGTGCCAGCTGTGGCCTGGGACCGCTCTATGGCTACACCTTC
CDR3aa: CASCGLGPLYGYTF

len: 14
j_gene: TRBJ2-1
abundance: .
d_gene: .
v_gene: TRBV12-3/TRBV12-4
CDR3nt: TGTGCCAGCAGTCCCGGACAGCGCTACAATGAGCAGTTCTTC
CDR3aa: CASSPGQRYNEQFF

len: 13
j_gene: TRBJ2-2
abundance: .
d_gene: .
v_gene: TRBV7-2
CDR3nt: TGTGCCAGCAGCTCATGGGGTTACGGGGAGCTGTTTTTT
CDR3aa: CASSSWGYGELFF

len: 13
j_gene: TRBJ1-5
abundance: .
d_gene: .
v_gene: TRBV30
CDR3nt: TGTGCCTGGAGTACAGGGAGGAATCAGCCCCAGCATTTT
CDR3aa: CAWSTGRNQPQHF

len: 17
j_gene: TRBJ2-3
abundance: .
d_gene: TRBD2
v_gene: TRBV5-1
CDR3nt: TGCGCCAGCAGCTTGGTGCCAGGACTAGAAGGCACAGATACGCAGTATTTT
CDR3aa: CASSLVPGLEGTDTQYF

len: 17
j_gene: TRBJ2-7
abundance: .
d_gene: TRBD2
v_gene: TRBV20-1
CDR3nt: TGTAGTGCTAGACCTCTAGCGGGAGTATTATCCTACAATGAGCAGTACTTC
CDR3aa: CSARPLAGVLSYNEQYF

len: 15
j_gene: TRBJ1-5
abundance: .
d_gene: .
v_gene: TRBV10-3
CDR3nt: TGTGCCATCAGTGAACGAGGGGCTAGCAATCAGCCCCAGCATTTT
CDR3aa: CAISERGASNQPQHF

len: 12
j_gene: TRBJ2-3
abundance: few
d_gene: .
v_gene: TRBV2
CDR3nt: TGTGCCAGCACGCAGGAGGGAGATACGCAGTATTTT
CDR3aa: CASTQEGDTQYF

len: 13
j_gene: TRBJ1-1
abundance: .
d_gene: .
v_gene: TRBV4-3
CDR3nt: TGCGCCAGCAGCCTAACGGATGGGGCTGAAGCTTTCTTT
CDR3aa: CASSLTDGAEAFF

len: 16
j_gene: TRBJ2-5
abundance: .
d_gene: TRBD2
v_gene: TRBV4-2
CDR3nt: TGTGCCAGCAGCCAAGATCTTGCGGGAGGGCTTAATGAGCAGTACTTC
CDR3aa: CASSQDLAGGLNEQYF

len: 13
j_gene: TRBJ2-1
abundance: .
d_gene: .
v_gene: TRBV29-1
CDR3nt: TGCAGCTTCCGCCGGGGGCAGGGCAATGAGCAGTTCTTC
CDR3aa: CSFRRGQGNEQFF

len: 14
j_gene: TRBJ2-7
abundance: .
d_gene: .
v_gene: TRBV7-3
CDR3nt: TGTGCCAGCAGCTTAAAGGGTTGGTACAATGAGCAGTACTTC
CDR3aa: CASSLKGWYNEQYF

len: 16
j_gene: TRBJ2-6
abundance: .
d_gene: .
v_gene: TRBV21-1
CDR3nt: TGTGCCAGCAGCCAGGTCAGGAGCTCTGGGGCCAACGTCCTGACTTTC
CDR3aa: CASSQVRSSGANVLTF

len: 13
j_gene: TRBJ1-2
abundance: .
d_gene: .
v_gene: TRBV12-3/TRBV12-4
CDR3nt: TGTGCCAGCAGTGGACACGGGTCTTTTGGCTACACCTTC
CDR3aa: CASSGHGSFGYTF

len: 16
j_gene: TRBJ1-2
abundance: .
d_gene: .
v_gene: TRBV4-1
CDR3nt: TGCGCCAGCAGCCAAGATTGGCAGGCTCCCATCTCTGGCTACACCTTC
CDR3aa: CASSQDWQAPISGYTF

len: 12
j_gene: TRBJ2-4
abundance: .
d_gene: .
v_gene: TRBV27
CDR3nt: TGTGCCAGCAGTTCCGGGGAAGGCATTCAGTACTTC
CDR3aa: CASSSGEGIQYF

len: 14
j_gene: TRBJ1-2
abundance: .
d_gene: .
v_gene: TRBV7-9
CDR3nt: TGTGCCAGCACCTTGGGGGGAGTAAACTATGGCTACACCTTC
CDR3aa: CASTLGGVNYGYTF

len: 16
j_gene: TRBJ2-1
abundance: .
d_gene: .
v_gene: TRBV10-3
CDR3nt: TGTGCCGCATCCAGTGCCCCTCCTACGGCCCACAATGAGCAGTTCTTC
CDR3aa: CAASSAPPTAHNEQFF

len: 14
j_gene: TRBJ2-1
abundance: .
d_gene: .
v_gene: TRBV20-1
CDR3nt: TGCAGTGCTAGAGTCCCGTTCGGTCAAGAGACCCAGTTCTTC
CDR3aa: CSARVPFGQETQFF

len: 16
j_gene: TRBJ2-1
abundance: many
d_gene: TRBD2
v_gene: TRBV4-1
CDR3nt: TGCGCCAGCAGCCTGTCGAGCGGGGGATATTTGAATGAGCAGTTCTTC
CDR3aa: CASSLSSGGYLNEQFF

len: 12
j_gene: TRBJ2-1
abundance: .
d_gene: TRBD2
v_gene: TRBV20-1
CDR3nt: TGCAGCGGGACTAGCGGCTCCTACGAGCAGTTCTTC
CDR3aa: CSGTSGSYEQFF

len: 18
j_gene: TRBJ1-5
abundance: .
d_gene: .
v_gene: TRBV4-1
CDR3nt: TGCGCCAGCAGTTCCGGGATCCTTCTTCGGGGAAGCAATCAGCCCCAGCATTTT
CDR3aa: CASSSGILLRGSNQPQHF

len: 11
j_gene: TRBJ2-7
abundance: many
d_gene: TRBD1
v_gene: TRBV29-1
CDR3nt: TGCAGCGTCCAGACAGGGGACGAGCAGTACTTC
CDR3aa: CSVQTGDEQYF

len: 17
j_gene: TRBJ2-1
abundance: .
d_gene: .
v_gene: TRBV4-1
CDR3nt: TGCGCCAGCAGCCAAGTACGGTTAGTGCGCTCCTACAATGAGCAGTTCTTC
CDR3aa: CASSQVRLVRSYNEQFF

len: 12
j_gene: TRBJ2-1
abundance: .
d_gene: .
v_gene: TRBV20-1
CDR3nt: TGCAGGCTGAGGGGCGTCTACAATGAGCAGTTCTTC
CDR3aa: CRLRGVYNEQFF

len: 16
j_gene: TRBJ1-5
abundance: .
d_gene: TRBD1
v_gene: TRBV4-1
CDR3nt: TGCGCCAGCAGCCAAGGGAGACAGGGAGGCAATCAGCCCCAGCATTTT
CDR3aa: CASSQGRQGGNQPQHF

len: 15
j_gene: TRBJ2-3
abundance: few
d_gene: TRBD2
v_gene: TRBV27
CDR3nt: TGTGCCAGCAGGGAACTAGCGGGGGGCGGAGATACGCAGTATTTT
CDR3aa: CASRELAGGGDTQYF

len: 15
j_gene: TRBJ1-5
abundance: .
d_gene: .
v_gene: TRBV7-2
CDR3nt: TGTGCCAGCAGCTTACGGGGCGGTGGGGGTCAGCCCCAGCATTTT
CDR3aa: CASSLRGGGGQPQHF

len: 11
j_gene: TRBJ2-7
abundance: few
d_gene: .
v_gene: TRBV28
CDR3nt: TGTGCCACCCTAACCCCGTCCGAGCAGTACTTC
CDR3aa: CATLTPSEQYF

len: 14
j_gene: TRBJ1-4
abundance: .
d_gene: .
v_gene: TRBV29-1
CDR3nt: TGCAGCGCCCTAGGAGGAGGCGGTGGAGAAAAACTGTTTTTT
CDR3aa: CSALGGGGGEKLFF

len: 13
j_gene: TRBJ2-7
abundance: .
d_gene: .
v_gene: TRBV20-1
CDR3nt: TGCAGTTCCAATAGCCGGGAATACAATGAGCAGTACTTC
CDR3aa: CSSNSREYNEQYF

len: 16
j_gene: TRBJ2-3
abundance: few
d_gene: TRBD2
v_gene: TRBV5-1
CDR3nt: TGCGCCAGCAGCTTGGTACTAGCGGCCATCACAGATACGCAGTATTTT
CDR3aa: CASSLVLAAITDTQYF

len: 14
j_gene: TRBJ1-1
abundance: .
d_gene: TRBD1
v_gene: TRBV2
CDR3nt: TGTGCCAGCAGGTCACAGGGGGCGGGCACTGAAGCTTTCTTT
CDR3aa: CASRSQGAGTEAFF

len: 10
j_gene: TRBJ2-3
abundance: few
d_gene: TRBD2
v_gene: TRBV25-1
CDR3nt: TGTGCCACCCTAGCGGGAACGCAGTATTTT
CDR3aa: CATLAGTQYF

len: 15
j_gene: TRBJ2-7
abundance: few
d_gene: .
v_gene: TRBV13
CDR3nt: TGTGCCAGCAGCACCATTCGCGAGGGGTCTCACGAGCAGTACTTC
CDR3aa: CASSTIREGSHEQYF

len: 14
j_gene: TRBJ2-7
abundance: .
d_gene: .
v_gene: TRBV7-2
CDR3nt: TGTGCCAGCAGCTACAACCCTGGACTATACGAGCAGTACTTC
CDR3aa: CASSYNPGLYEQYF

len: 13
j_gene: TRBJ2-7
abundance: few
d_gene: TRBD2
v_gene: TRBV11-3
CDR3nt: TGTGCCAGCAGCTTCCTAGCGGGAGACGAGCAGTACTTC
CDR3aa: CASSFLAGDEQYF

len: 15
j_gene: TRBJ2-7
abundance: .
d_gene: TRBD2
v_gene: TRBV20-1
CDR3nt: TGCAGTGCCCCGACTAGCGGGAGCTCCTACAATGAGCAGTACTTC
CDR3aa: CSAPTSGSSYNEQYF

len: 15
j_gene: TRBJ1-4
abundance: .
d_gene: .
v_gene: TRBV4-3
CDR3nt: TGCGCCAGCAGCCCTTTCCCTGGCAGAAATGAAAAACTGTTTTTT
CDR3aa: CASSPFPGRNEKLFF

len: 15
j_gene: TRBJ2-5
abundance: .
d_gene: .
v_gene: TRBV4-3
CDR3nt: TGCGCCAGCAGCCAAGGGTCGGGGTGGCAAGAGACCCAGTACTTC
CDR3aa: CASSQGSGWQETQYF

len: 14
j_gene: TRBJ2-7
abundance: .
d_gene: .
v_gene: TRBV5-5
CDR3nt: TGTGCCAGCAGCTGGAGGGACATTCTCTACGAGCAGTACTTC
CDR3aa: CASSWRDILYEQYF

len: 14
j_gene: TRBJ1-3
abundance: .
d_gene: .
v_gene: TRBV7-2
CDR3nt: TGTGCCAGCAGCCATCAGGGTCTTGGAAACACCATATATTTT
CDR3aa: CASSHQGLGNTIYF

len: 13
j_gene: TRBJ1-2
abundance: many
d_gene: .
v_gene: TRBV7-2
CDR3nt: TGTGCCAGCAGCTTGTCCGGGGCCTATGGCTACACCTTC
CDR3aa: CASSLSGAYGYTF